The T cell receptor beta chain under discussion was sequenced for a study of cytotoxic CD8 clonotypes in ibrutinib-treated CLL. Study in general: Around 10 relapsed/refractory, about 14 treatment-naive; 17 IGHV unmutated. Study findings and constraints: Clonality measured at baseline exceeded age-matched healthy donors, tracking circulating CD8+ T-cell counts. The study sampled sustained-remission and progressing patients at different times.

With regard to this clone: Antigen: not known.

Some clones are missing from TCRdb's copy, which holds only in-frame ones; the method was immunoSEQ multiplex PCR. Among hundreds of thousands of clones, roughly 70% were seen once, and the ten largest hold 15% to 19%. CDR1 is MDHEN and CDR2 is SYDVKM in the germline V gene. The CDR3 has 16 amino acids. The junction had 10 bases not matched to a gene; V was cut back by 3 bases and J by 3 bases. Sequenced here: PBMCs, sampled after 24 months of ibrutinib treatment. The gene calls are TRBV28 and TRBJ2-7; 8 nucleotides match TRBD2. This clonotype was obtained from a human donor with chronic lymphocytic leukemia. The CDR3 loop is CASSFLLAERVYEQYF. CDR3 bases: TGTGCCAGCAGTTTCCTACTAGCGGAGAGGGTCTACGAGCAGTACTTC.